Reported below is one T cell receptor beta chain. This sample was included in a study of blood T cell repertoires in COVID-19. Looking at the study overall: Whether acute or convalescent, the COVID-19 samples came from the United States, Italy and Spain. Sources were T cells, B-cell-depleted T cells, or PBMCs; the material itself was cDNA or gDNA.

Source study methods: Researchers report that nucleated cell counts were estimated from reference gene primer amplification. Sequenced by immunoSEQ multiplex PCR; TCRdb stores in-frame clones only, minus some. From that table come the V and J calls and clone size; the DNA was used to work out D and trimming. The sample has 200,000 to 250,000 clones; under 85% are singletons. V lost 8 bases and J 4 bases, leaving 12 bases between the germline ends. This CDR3 contains 13 residues. Germline V gene data show CDR1 as SGHTA and CDR2 as FQGNSA. The sample was peripheral blood. The chain is built from TRBV7-2 and TRBJ2-4; D unresolved. This receptor was obtained from a man aged 25 to 40 who had recovered from COVID-19. This CDR3 is CASESPLKNIQYF. The CDR3 DNA is TGTGCCAGCGAATCTCCCCTAAAAAACATTCAGTACTTC.